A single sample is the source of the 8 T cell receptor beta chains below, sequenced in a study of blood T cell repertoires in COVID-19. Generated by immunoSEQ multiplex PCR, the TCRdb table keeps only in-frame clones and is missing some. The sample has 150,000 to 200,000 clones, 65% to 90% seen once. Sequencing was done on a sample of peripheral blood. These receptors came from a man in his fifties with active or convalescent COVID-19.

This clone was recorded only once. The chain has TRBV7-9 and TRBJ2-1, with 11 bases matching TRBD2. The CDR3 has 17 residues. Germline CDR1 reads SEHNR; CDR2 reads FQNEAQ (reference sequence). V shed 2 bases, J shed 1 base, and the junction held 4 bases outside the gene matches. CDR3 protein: CASSLLAGGGSYNEQFF. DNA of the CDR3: TGTGCCAGCAGCTTACTAGCGGGAGGTGGTTCCTACAATGAGCAGTTCTTC.

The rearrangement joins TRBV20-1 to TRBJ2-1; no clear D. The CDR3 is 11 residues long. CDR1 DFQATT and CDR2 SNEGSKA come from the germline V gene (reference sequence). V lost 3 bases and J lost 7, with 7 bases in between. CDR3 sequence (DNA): TGCAGTGCTAGTAACAGAAATGAGCAGTTCTTC. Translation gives CSASNRNEQFF.

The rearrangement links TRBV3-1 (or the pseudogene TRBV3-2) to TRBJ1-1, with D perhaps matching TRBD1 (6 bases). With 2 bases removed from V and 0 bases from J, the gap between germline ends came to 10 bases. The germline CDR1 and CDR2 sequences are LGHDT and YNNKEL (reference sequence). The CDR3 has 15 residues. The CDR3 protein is CASSQIPGVNTEAFF. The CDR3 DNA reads TGTGCCAGCAGCCAAATCCCAGGGGTGAACACTGAAGCTTTCTTT.

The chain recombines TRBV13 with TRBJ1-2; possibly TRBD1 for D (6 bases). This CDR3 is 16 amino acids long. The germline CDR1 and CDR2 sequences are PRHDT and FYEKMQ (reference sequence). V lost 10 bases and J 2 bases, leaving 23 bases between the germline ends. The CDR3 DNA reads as TGTGCCACCCGGGGCAGGGGCGTATCTACCAACTATGGCTACACCTTC. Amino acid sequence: CATRGRGVSTNYGYTF.

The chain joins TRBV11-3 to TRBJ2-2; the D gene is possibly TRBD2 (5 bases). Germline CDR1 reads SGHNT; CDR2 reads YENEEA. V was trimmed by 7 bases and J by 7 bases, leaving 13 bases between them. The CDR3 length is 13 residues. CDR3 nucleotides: TGTGCCAGCACCCGGGGAGCCGGCGGGGAGCTGTTTTTT. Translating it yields CASTRGAGGELFF.

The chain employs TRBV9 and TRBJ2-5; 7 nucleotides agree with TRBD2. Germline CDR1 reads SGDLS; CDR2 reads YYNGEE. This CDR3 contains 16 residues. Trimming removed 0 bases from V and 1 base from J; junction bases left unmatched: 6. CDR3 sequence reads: CASSVDGGSFQETQYF. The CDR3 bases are TGTGCCAGCAGCGTAGACGGCGGGAGCTTCCAAGAGACCCAGTACTTC.

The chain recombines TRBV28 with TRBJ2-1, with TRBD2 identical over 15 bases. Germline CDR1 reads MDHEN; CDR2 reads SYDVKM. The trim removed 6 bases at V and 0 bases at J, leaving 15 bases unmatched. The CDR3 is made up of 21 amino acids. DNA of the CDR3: TGTGCCAGCAGCAACCGACTCGGACTAGCGGGGGGGGTCCGCTCCTACAATGAGCAGTTCTTC. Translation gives CASSNRLGLAGGVRSYNEQFF.

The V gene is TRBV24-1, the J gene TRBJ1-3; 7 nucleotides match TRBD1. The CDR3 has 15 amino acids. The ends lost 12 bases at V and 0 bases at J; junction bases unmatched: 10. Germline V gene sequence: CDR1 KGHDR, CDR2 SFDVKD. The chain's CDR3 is CAPPGTESSGNTIYF. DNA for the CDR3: TGTGCCCCGCCCGGGACAGAGAGCTCTGGAAACACCATATATTTT.